This T cell receptor (beta chain) originates from a study of cytomegalovirus exposure and HLA in healthy donors. Regarding the study as a whole: When analyzed later, a missense DCLRE1C variant was found to be linked to TCR beta V- and J-gene trimming. On later analysis, the bulk of CMV-associated TCR beta chains appeared to be HLA-restricted. Upon later analysis, TCR association rates were observed to vary by HLA locus, being highest for DRB1 and lowest for HLA-C. Some highly shared sequence variants likely arose as a pipeline artifact.

Use of 60 Vbeta and 13 Jbeta primers characterized the PCR. Sequenced by immunoSEQ multiplex PCR; TCRdb stores in-frame clones only, minus some. The table shows some 98,000 clones, with around 83% occurring only once. Germline V gene data show CDR1 as SGDLS and CDR2 as YYNGEE. V gave up 4 bases and J gave up 8 bases; unmatched junction bases: 5. The CDR3 runs to 15 residues. As concerns this clone: Antigen unknown.

Sequenced sample: PBMCs. The chain recombines TRBV9 with TRBJ2-1; 14 bases fit TRBD2. The sequence derives from a female donor in good health and CMV-seropositive. The CDR3 sequence: CASSSTSGGADEQFF. In DNA, the CDR3 is TGTGCCAGCAGCTCGACTAGCGGGGGGGCCGATGAGCAGTTCTTC.